This T cell receptor (beta chain) originates from a study of Graves' ophthalmopathy and Graves' hyperthyroidism. Germline V gives CDR1 SGHAT, CDR2 FQDESV (reference sequence). V was trimmed by 9 bases and J by 5 bases, leaving 8 bases between them. The length of the CDR3 is 12 residues. The study amplified TCR beta CDR3 regions using RNA transcripts. An initial RT-PCR round employing HTBI primers preceded a second-round multiplex PCR. TCRdb ran MiXCR on the multiplex PCR reads and lists one entry per CDR3 protein. In the table there are 650,000 to 800,000 distinct CDR3 sequences, more than 40% of which are singletons. Turning to this clonotype: This may come from a read error, since a much larger clone is one base off.

This sequence was found in an adult man with Graves' ophthalmopathy. J is TRBJ1-6 and V is TRBV11-1; no firm D call. Input material: peripheral blood. The CDR3 loop reads CARSVNNSPLHF. In nucleotides, the CDR3 is TGTGCCAGGAGCGTAAATAATTCACCCCTCCACTTT.